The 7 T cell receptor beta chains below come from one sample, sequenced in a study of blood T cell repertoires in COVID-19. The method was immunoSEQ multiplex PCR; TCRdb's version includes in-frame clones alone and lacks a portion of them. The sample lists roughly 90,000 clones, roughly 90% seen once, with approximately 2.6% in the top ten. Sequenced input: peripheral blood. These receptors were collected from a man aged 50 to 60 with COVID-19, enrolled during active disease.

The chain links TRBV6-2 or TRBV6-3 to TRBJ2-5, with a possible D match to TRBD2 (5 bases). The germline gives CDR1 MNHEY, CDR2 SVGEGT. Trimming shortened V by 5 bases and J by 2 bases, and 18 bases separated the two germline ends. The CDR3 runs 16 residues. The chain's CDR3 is CASSIIGNREQETQYF. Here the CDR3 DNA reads TGTGCCAGCAGTATAATCGGGAATCGAGAACAAGAGACCCAGTACTTC.

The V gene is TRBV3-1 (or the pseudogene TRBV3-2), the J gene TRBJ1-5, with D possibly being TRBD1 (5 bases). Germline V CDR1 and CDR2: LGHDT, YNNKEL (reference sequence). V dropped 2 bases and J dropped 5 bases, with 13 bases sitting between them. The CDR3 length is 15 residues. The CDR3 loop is CASSQSSGSHQPQHF. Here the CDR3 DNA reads TGTGCCAGCAGCCAATCCTCAGGGTCACATCAGCCCCAGCATTTT.

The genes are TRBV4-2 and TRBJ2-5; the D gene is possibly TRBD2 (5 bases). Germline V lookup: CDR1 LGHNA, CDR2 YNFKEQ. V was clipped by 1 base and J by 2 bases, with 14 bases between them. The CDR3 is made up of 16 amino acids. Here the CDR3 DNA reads TGTGCCAGCAGCCAAGGCCCCGGGAACGGACAAGAGACCCAGTACTTC. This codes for CASSQGPGNGQETQYF.

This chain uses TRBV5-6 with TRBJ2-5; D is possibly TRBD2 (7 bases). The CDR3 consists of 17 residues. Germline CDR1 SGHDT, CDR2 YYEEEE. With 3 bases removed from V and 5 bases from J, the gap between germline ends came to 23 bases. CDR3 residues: CASSSTGGRGWRETQYF. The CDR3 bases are TGTGCCAGCAGCTCCACGGGGGGCCGGGGATGGCGGGAGACCCAGTACTTC.

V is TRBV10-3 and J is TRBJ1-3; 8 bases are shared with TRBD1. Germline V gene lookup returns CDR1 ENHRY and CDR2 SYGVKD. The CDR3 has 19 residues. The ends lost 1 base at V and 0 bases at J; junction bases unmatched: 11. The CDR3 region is CAISEFSGTGRYSGNTIYF. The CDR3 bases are TGTGCCATCAGTGAGTTTTCCGGGACAGGACGTTACTCTGGAAACACCATATATTTT.

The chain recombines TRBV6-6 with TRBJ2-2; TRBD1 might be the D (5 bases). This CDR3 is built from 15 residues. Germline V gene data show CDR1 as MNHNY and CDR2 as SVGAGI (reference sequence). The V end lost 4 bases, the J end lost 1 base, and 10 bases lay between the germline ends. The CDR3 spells CASSLTVLNTGELFF. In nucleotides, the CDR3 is TGTGCCAGCAGTTTGACAGTCCTGAACACCGGGGAGCTGTTTTTT.

CDR3 amino acids: CASSSETDQSEAFF. The CDR3 nucleotides read TGTGCCAGCAGTTCAGAGACAGATCAGTCTGAAGCTTTCTTT. The rearrangement links TRBV6-5 to TRBJ1-1; D is possibly TRBD1 (5 bases). Between the trimmed V and J ends, which lost 4 bases and 6 bases, there was a span of 15 bases. CDR1 MNHEY and CDR2 SVGAGI come from the germline V gene. The CDR3 covers 14 residues.